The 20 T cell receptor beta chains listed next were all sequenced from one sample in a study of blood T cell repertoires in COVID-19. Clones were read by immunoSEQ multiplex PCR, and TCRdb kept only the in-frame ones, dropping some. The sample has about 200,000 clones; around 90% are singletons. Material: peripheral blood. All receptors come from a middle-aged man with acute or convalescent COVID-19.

The CDR3 is CASSSYEQYF. The DNA for the CDR3 is TGTGCCAGCAGCAGCTACGAGCAGTACTTC. The chain joins TRBV27 to TRBJ2-7, with D hard to call. The V gene's germline CDR1 is MNHEY and CDR2 SMNVEV (reference sequence). The V end lost 6 bases, the J end lost 3 bases, and 3 bases lay between the germline ends. CDR3 length: 10 residues.

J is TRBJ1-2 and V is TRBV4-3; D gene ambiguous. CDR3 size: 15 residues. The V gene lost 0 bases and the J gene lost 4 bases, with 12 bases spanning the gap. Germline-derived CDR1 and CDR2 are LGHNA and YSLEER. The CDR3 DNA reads TGCGCCAGCAGCCAAGAAAGCCGAGGTTCCTATGGCTACACCTTC. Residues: CASSQESRGSYGYTF.

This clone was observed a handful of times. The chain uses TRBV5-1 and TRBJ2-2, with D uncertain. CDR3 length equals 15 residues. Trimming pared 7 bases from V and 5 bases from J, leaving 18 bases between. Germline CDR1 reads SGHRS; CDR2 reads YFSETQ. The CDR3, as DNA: TGCGCCAGCGCCCCGGAGACTGCGCATACCGGGGAGCTGTTTTTT. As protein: CASAPETAHTGELFF.

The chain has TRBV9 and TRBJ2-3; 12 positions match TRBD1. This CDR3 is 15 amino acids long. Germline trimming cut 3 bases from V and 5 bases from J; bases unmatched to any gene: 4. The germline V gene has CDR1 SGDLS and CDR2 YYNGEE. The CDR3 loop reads CASSGDRGRGDTQYF. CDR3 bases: TGTGCCAGCAGCGGGGACAGGGGGCGGGGAGATACGCAGTATTTT. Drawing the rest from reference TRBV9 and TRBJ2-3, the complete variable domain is DSGVTQTPKHLITATGQRVTLRCSPRSGDLSVYWYQQSLDQGLQFLIQYYNGEERAKGNILERFSAQQFPDLHSELNLSSLELGDSALYFCASSGDRGRGDTQYFGPGTRLTVL.

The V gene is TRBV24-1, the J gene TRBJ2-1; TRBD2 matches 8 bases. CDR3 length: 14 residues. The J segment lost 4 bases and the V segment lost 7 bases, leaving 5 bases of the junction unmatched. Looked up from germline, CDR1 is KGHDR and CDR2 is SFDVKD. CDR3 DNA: TGTGCCACCAGACCTCGGGGGGGGTACAATGAGCAGTTCTTC. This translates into CATRPRGGYNEQFF.

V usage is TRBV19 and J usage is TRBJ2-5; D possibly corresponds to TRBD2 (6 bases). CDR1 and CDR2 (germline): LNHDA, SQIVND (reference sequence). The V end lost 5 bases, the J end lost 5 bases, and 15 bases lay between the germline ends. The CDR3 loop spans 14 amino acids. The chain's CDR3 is CASSPGTLGETQYF. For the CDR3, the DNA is TGTGCCAGTAGTCCCGGGACTTTGGGGGAGACCCAGTACTTC.

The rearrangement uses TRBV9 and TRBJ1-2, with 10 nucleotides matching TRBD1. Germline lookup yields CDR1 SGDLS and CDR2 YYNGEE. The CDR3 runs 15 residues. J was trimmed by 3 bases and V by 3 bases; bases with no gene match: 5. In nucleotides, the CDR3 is TGTGCCAGCAGCGGCGGGGACAGGGGCTACTATGGCTACACCTTC. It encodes CASSGGDRGYYGYTF.

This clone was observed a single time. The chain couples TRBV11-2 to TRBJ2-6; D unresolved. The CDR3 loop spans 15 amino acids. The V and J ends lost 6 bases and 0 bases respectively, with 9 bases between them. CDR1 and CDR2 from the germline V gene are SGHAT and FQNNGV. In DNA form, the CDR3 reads TGTGCCAGCAGTTTCACAGTCTCTGGGGCCAACGTCCTGACTTTC. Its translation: CASSFTVSGANVLTF.

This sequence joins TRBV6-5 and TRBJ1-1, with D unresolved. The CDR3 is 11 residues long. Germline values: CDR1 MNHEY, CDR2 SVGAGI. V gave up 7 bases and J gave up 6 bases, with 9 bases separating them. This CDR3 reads CASKIGPEAFF. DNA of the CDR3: TGTGCCAGCAAAATTGGCCCTGAAGCTTTCTTT.

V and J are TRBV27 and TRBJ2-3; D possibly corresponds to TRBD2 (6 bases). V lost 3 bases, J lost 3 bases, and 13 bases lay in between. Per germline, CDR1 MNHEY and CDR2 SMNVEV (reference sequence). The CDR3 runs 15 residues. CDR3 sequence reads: CASSFGGRGTDTQYF. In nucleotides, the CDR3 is TGTGCCAGCAGTTTTGGAGGGAGAGGGACAGATACGCAGTATTTT.

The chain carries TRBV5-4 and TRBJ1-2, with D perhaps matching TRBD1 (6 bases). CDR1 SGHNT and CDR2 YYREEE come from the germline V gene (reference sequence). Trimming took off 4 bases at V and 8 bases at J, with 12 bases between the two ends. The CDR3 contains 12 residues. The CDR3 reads CASSETGWGYTF. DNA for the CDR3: TGTGCCAGCAGCGAGACAGGCTGGGGCTACACCTTC.

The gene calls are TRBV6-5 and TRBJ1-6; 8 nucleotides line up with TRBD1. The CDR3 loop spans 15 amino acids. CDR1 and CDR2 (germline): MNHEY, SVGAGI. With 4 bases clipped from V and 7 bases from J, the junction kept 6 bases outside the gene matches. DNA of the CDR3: TGTGCCAGCAGTTCCAGGGGGCGCAAAAATTCACCCCTCCACTTT. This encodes CASSSRGRKNSPLHF.

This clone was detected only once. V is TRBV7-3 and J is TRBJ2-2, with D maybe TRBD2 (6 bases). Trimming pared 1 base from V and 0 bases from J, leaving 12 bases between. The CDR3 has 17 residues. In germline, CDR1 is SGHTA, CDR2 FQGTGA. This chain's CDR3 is CASSLRVGGANTGELFF. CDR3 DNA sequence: TGTGCCAGCAGCTTAAGGGTGGGAGGCGCGAACACCGGGGAGCTGTTTTTT. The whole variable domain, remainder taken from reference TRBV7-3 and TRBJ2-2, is GAGVSQTPSNKVTEKGKYVELRCDPISGHTALYWYRQSLGQGPEFLIYFQGTGAADDSGLPNDRFFAVRPEGSVSTLKIQRTERGDSAVYLCASSLRVGGANTGELFFGEGSRLTVL.

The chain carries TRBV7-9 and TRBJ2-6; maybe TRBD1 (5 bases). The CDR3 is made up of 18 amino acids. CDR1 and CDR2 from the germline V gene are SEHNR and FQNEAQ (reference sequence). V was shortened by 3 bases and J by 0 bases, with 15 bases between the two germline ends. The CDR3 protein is CASSFVYRQLSGANVLTF. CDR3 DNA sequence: TGTGCCAGCAGCTTCGTTTATAGACAGCTCTCTGGGGCCAACGTCCTGACTTTC.

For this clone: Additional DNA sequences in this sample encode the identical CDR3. CDR3 amino acids: CASSQDPNSNQPQHF. The CDR3 nucleotides are TGCGCCAGCAGCCAAGACCCTAATAGCAATCAGCCCCAGCATTTT. This sequence joins TRBV4-1 and TRBJ1-5; unclear D gene. The CDR3 runs 15 residues. The germline V and J ends were trimmed by 0 bases and 0 bases, with 6 bases remaining between them. The germline gives CDR1 MGHRA, CDR2 YSYEKL.

Here the CDR3 DNA reads TGTGCCATCAGTGAGCAGACAGTGAACACTGAAGCTTTCTTT. Translation: CAISEQTVNTEAFF. The chain recombines TRBV10-3 with TRBJ1-1, with a tentative D call TRBD1 (5 bases). Germline CDR1 is ENHRY and CDR2 is SYGVKD. This CDR3 has 14 residues. V was cut by 2 bases and J by 0 bases, with 7 bases left in between.

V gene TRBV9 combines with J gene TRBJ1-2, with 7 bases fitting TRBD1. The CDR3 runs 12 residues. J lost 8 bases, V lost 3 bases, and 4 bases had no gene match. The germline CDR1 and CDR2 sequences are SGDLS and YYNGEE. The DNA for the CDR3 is TGTGCCAGCAGCGCACAGGGGAAGGGCTACACCTTC. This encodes CASSAQGKGYTF.

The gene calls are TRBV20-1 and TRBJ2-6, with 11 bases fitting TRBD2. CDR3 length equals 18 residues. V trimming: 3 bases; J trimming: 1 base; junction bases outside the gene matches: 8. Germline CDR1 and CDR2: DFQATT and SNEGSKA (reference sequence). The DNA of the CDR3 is TGCAGTGCTAGTGAGGGTAGCGGGGGGGCTTCTGGGGCCAACGTCCTGACTTTC. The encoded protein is CSASEGSGGASGANVLTF.

The CDR3 region has the DNA TGTGCCAGCAGTCTCCGACAGGGACGACAGCCCCAGCATTTT. Its translation: CASSLRQGRQPQHF. The chain has TRBV2 and TRBJ1-5, with TRBD1 matching 7 bases. The CDR3 is 14 amino acids. Germline V gives CDR1 SNHLY, CDR2 FYNNEI. V lost 5 bases and J lost 7; bases outside the gene matches: 8.

This chain's CDR3 is CASSLIGGTTGELFF. CDR3 sequence (DNA): TGTGCCAGCAGCTTAATCGGGGGGACGACCGGGGAGCTGTTTTTT. V gene TRBV7-3 combines with J gene TRBJ2-2, with 7 nucleotides matching TRBD2. Per the germline V gene, CDR1 is SGHTA and CDR2 is FQGTGA. The CDR3 consists of 15 residues. J lost 5 bases, V lost 1 base, and 4 bases had no gene match.